This TCR beta chain was documented in a study of blood T cell repertoires in COVID-19. About the study: Sites across the United States, Italy and Spain contributed samples from acute and convalescent COVID-19. Sample material is recorded as cDNA or gDNA derived from T cells, B-cell-depleted T cells, or PBMCs.

Per germline, CDR1 MNHEY and CDR2 SVGEGT. Trimming removed 5 bases from V and 4 bases from J, with 17 bases in between. The CDR3 loop spans 15 amino acids. Patients from Seattle were sampled longitudinally, starting during active infection. Authors' methods: Amplification of reference gene primers provided the estimated nucleated cell counts. TCRdb keeps only in-frame clones here, not all; method: immunoSEQ multiplex PCR. That table supplies the V and J calls and clone size; D and trimming were determined from the DNA. The sample includes about 58,000 clones, more than 80% of them seen just once. The chain uses TRBV6-2 or TRBV6-3 and TRBJ2-5; perhaps TRBD2 as D (6 bases). The specimen was peripheral blood. The TCR sequence derives from a man between 60 and 75 years old with COVID-19, enrolled during active disease. The CDR3 DNA reads TGTGCCAGCAGTCGCACGGGGGTAGGAACAGAGACCCAGTACTTC. Residues: CASSRTGVGTETQYF.